The clone carrying this T cell receptor (beta chain) has more than one count but fewer than ten. The antigen remains unidentified. This entry is derived from a study of cytomegalovirus exposure and HLA in healthy donors. Study conclusions and caveats: Across HLA loci, a later analysis found differing TCR association rates, with DRB1 most and HLA-C fewest. The study listed approximately 160 cytomegalovirus-associated TCR beta chains.

This PCR relied on a set of 60 Vbeta primers and 13 Jbeta primers. Generated by immunoSEQ multiplex PCR, the TCRdb table keeps only in-frame clones and is missing some. The data hold around 150,000 clones, with 64% observed a single time. CDR3 length: 16 amino acids. CDR1 MNHGY and CDR2 SAAAGT come from the germline V gene. Deletions cut 6 bases from V and 7 bases from J, with 24 bases between. The source material was PBMCs. The source of this sequence is a woman aged 25 to 39 in good health and CMV-seropositive. The rearrangement joins TRBV6-8 to TRBJ1-2; a possible D gene is TRBD1 (6 bases). The CDR3 loop is CASSPQGLFPPSGYTF. CDR3 nucleotides: TGTGCCAGCAGCCCACAGGGTCTCTTCCCCCCGAGTGGCTACACCTTC.